What follows are 15 T cell receptor beta chains derived from one specimen sequenced in a study of blood T cell repertoires in COVID-19. TCRdb keeps only in-frame clones here, not all; method: immunoSEQ multiplex PCR. The sample comprises about 140,000 clones, about 83% of which are singletons, and around 3.7% rests with the top ten. Material for sequencing was PBMCs or T cells enriched from blood (not recorded which). The receptors shown here come from a woman aged 50 to 65 with acute COVID-19.

The J gene is TRBJ2-1, the V gene TRBV12-3 or TRBV12-4; 12 nucleotides match TRBD1. The CDR3 runs to 12 residues. The DNA for the CDR3 is TGTGGATCCGGGACAGGGGGCCCTTATGGGTTCTTC. It translates to CGSGTGGPYGFF.

The gene calls are TRBV11-3 and TRBJ2-7; TRBD2 aligns across 7 bases. The CDR3 totals 16 residues. Germline values: CDR1 SGHNT, CDR2 YENEEA. J gave up 6 bases and V 2 bases, and 13 bases lay outside the gene matches. The CDR3 loop is CASSLPQWGGGFEQYF. CDR3 coding DNA: TGTGCCAGCAGCTTACCTCAGTGGGGGGGAGGGTTCGAGCAGTACTTC.

This rearrangement joins TRBV12-5 to TRBJ1-4; perhaps TRBD1 as D (6 bases). There are 15 residues in the CDR3. Germline V gene sequence: CDR1 LGHNT, CDR2 FRNRAP. Trimming cost V 5 bases and J 0 bases, with 10 bases left between them. CDR3 coding DNA: TGTGCTAGTGGTGGAACAGGGTCAACTAATGAAAAACTGTTTTTT. It encodes CASGGTGSTNEKLFF.

The V call is TRBV7-8, the J call TRBJ1-1, with TRBD1 matching 9 bases. The CDR3 extends over 15 amino acids. Trimming at V came to 10 bases and at J to 4 bases, leaving 13 bases not matched to a gene. The germline V gene has CDR1 SGHVS and CDR2 FQNEAQ. CDR3: CATSRDRVPLTEAFF. CDR3 bases: TGTGCCACTTCCAGGGACAGGGTGCCTCTCACTGAAGCTTTCTTT.

This clone was counted a few times. The V gene is TRBV6-6, the J gene TRBJ2-1, with 9 bases fitting TRBD2. The CDR3 runs to 16 residues. After removal of 2 bases from V and 10 bases from J, the junction contained 12 bases not matched to a gene. Germline CDR1 is MNHNY and CDR2 is SVGAGI (reference sequence). CDR3 sequence (DNA): TGTGCCAGCAGTTACCTTGGGGTAGCGGGAGTAGGAGAGCAGTTCTTC. Its protein is CASSYLGVAGVGEQFF.

This chain joins TRBV20-1 and TRBJ1-2, with unresolved D. Germline V CDR1 and CDR2: DFQATT, SNEGSKA (reference sequence). V lost 3 bases to trimming and J lost 6 bases, with 5 bases between them. The CDR3 covers 10 residues. The CDR3 region has the DNA TGCAGTGCTAGCGAGAATGGCTACACCTTC. Protein sequence: CSASENGYTF.

V gene TRBV5-1 combines with J gene TRBJ2-5; maybe TRBD1 (5 bases). Trimming shortened V by 4 bases and J by 2 bases, and 9 bases separated the two germline ends. In germline, CDR1 is SGHRS, CDR2 YFSETQ. CDR3 length: 13 amino acids. The CDR3 is CASSADKQETQYF. The DNA of the CDR3 is TGCGCCAGCAGCGCGGACAAACAAGAGACCCAGTACTTC.

This clone appeared a few times. The gene calls are TRBV7-9 and TRBJ1-2; tentatively, D is TRBD1 (5 bases). Trimming shortened V by 0 bases and J by 4 bases, and 12 bases separated the two germline ends. The CDR3 has 15 residues. Per germline, CDR1 SEHNR and CDR2 FQNEAQ (reference sequence). The CDR3 DNA follows: TGTGCCAGCAGCTTAGCGGGGGGAAGTGGCTATGGCTACACCTTC. Amino acid sequence: CASSLAGGSGYGYTF.

The gene calls are TRBV11-3 and TRBJ2-7, with D possibly TRBD2 on 6 matching bases. Per germline, CDR1 SGHNT and CDR2 YENEEA. The CDR3 is made up of 13 amino acids. Trimming took 4 bases from V and 4 from J, leaving 11 bases between them. The CDR3 nucleotides are TGTGCCAGCAGCTCCAGCGGGCCTTACGAGCAGTACTTC. Translation: CASSSSGPYEQYF. Variable domain in full (rest from reference TRBV11-3 and TRBJ2-7): EAGVVQSPRYKIIEKKQPVAFWCNPISGHNTLYWYLQNLGQGPELLIRYENEEAVDDSQLPKDRFSAERLKGVDSTLKIQPAELGDSAVYLCASSSSGPYEQYFGPGTRLTVT.

The CDR3 protein is CASSLYPSVSYNEQFF. The CDR3 bases are TGCGCCAGCAGCTTGTATCCTAGCGTCTCCTACAATGAGCAGTTCTTC. The chain is built from TRBV5-1 and TRBJ2-1, with D possibly being TRBD2 (6 bases). Germline V gene data show CDR1 as SGHRS and CDR2 as YFSETQ. The V end was cut by 1 base, the J end by 0 bases, with 11 bases between. The CDR3 length is 16 residues.

V and J are TRBV2 and TRBJ2-1; 13 bases align to TRBD2. Germline V gives CDR1 SNHLY, CDR2 FYNNEI. J gave up 1 base and V 7 bases, and 10 bases lay outside the gene matches. The CDR3 length is 18 residues. Here the CDR3 reads CASKKTPLAGGSYNEQFF. In DNA form, the CDR3 reads TGTGCCAGCAAAAAGACGCCACTAGCGGGAGGGTCCTACAATGAGCAGTTCTTC.

The V call is TRBV24-1, the J call TRBJ2-1; 7 nucleotides align to TRBD2. Losses at the gene ends were 5 bases for V and 12 bases for J; bases not matched to a gene: 6. The V gene's germline CDR1 is KGHDR and CDR2 SFDVKD. The CDR3 has 12 amino acids. The CDR3, as DNA: TGTGCCACCAGTGGTTCGGGAGGTGGGCAGTTCTTC. It is translated as CATSGSGGGQFF.

The chain has TRBV2 and TRBJ2-5; TRBD2 is a possible D gene (5 bases). The germline CDR1 and CDR2 sequences are SNHLY and FYNNEI. The CDR3 consists of 13 residues. V lost 6 bases, J lost 3 bases, and 11 bases lay in between. CDR3 DNA sequence: TGTGCCAGCAGCGTGGACTTTGAAGAGACCCAGTACTTC. Protein product: CASSVDFEETQYF. Drawing the rest from reference TRBV2 and TRBJ2-5, the complete variable domain is EPEVTQTPSHQVTQMGQEVILRCVPISNHLYFYWYRQILGQKVEFLVSFYNNEISEKSEIFDDQFSVERPDGSNFTLKIRSTKLEDSAMYFCASSVDFEETQYFGPGTRLLVL.

The gene calls are TRBV5-1 and TRBJ1-2, with 7 bases fitting TRBD1. The CDR3 has 15 amino acids. Per the germline V gene, CDR1 is SGHRS and CDR2 is YFSETQ. The trim removed 4 bases at V and 4 bases at J, leaving 10 bases unmatched. The DNA for the CDR3 is TGCGCCAGCAGCACGGGGACAGCACCCTCCTATGGCTACACCTTC. Its translation: CASSTGTAPSYGYTF.

This sequence joins TRBV30 and TRBJ2-7, with TRBD2 matching over 10 bases. The junction had 4 bases not matched to a gene; V was cut back by 2 bases and J by 3 bases. CDR1 is GTSNPN, CDR2 SVGIG, per germline (reference sequence). The CDR3 runs 14 residues. The CDR3 DNA is TGTGCCTGGAGTAAAGCGGGAGGGAACTACGAGCAGTACTTC. It is translated as CAWSKAGGNYEQYF.